This TCR beta chain was observed in a study of OX40 agonist ivuxolimab in advanced cancers. Study summary: At 0.01 to 10 mg/kg, ivuxolimab was administered intravenously to patients every 2 weeks. Study-wide findings and caveats: Among some nonresponders, normalized T-cell clonal expansion was also low.

Concerning this clone itself: The antigen remains unidentified. This same CDR3 is encoded by further DNA sequences in the sample.

Data came from immunoSEQ multiplex PCR; TCRdb stores just in-frame clones and leaves some out. The table records tens of thousands of clones, about 90% of them present only once. Deletions cut 3 bases from V and 0 bases from J, with 7 bases between. This CDR3 has 13 amino acids. CDR1 and CDR2 (germline): SGHDT, YYEEEE. Source: CD4+ or CD8+ T cells sorted from blood, taken in a trial of the OX40 agonist ivuxolimab. The J gene is TRBJ2-7, the V gene TRBV5-6, with D unclear. The sequence was obtained from an adult with an advanced solid tumor such as melanoma, head and neck, liver or kidney cancer. CDR3 nucleotide sequence: TGTGCCAGCAGCTATGGCAGCTCCTACGAGCAGTACTTC. Translated: CASSYGSSYEQYF.